The 11 T cell receptor beta chains listed next were all sequenced from one sample in a study of T cell responses to AZD1222 COVID-19 vaccine (dated by TCRdb to the early 2020s). The time point label, read with the paper, signifies: baseline before first vaccination. The library was generated by the immunoSEQ multiplex PCR assay. TCRdb limited this immuneACCESS table to in-frame rearrangements with V and J called. A share of clones is missing; checked studies link under half to unresolved V genes, and the rest is unexplained. Here the sample has about 140,000 clones; approximately 92% occur a single time. The ten largest clones capture under 2% of the sample. Sequences were derived from peripheral blood, sampled on day 0 of AZD1222 vaccination. The receptors shown here come from an adult in good health.

This chain links TRBV6-5 with TRBJ1-3; D is unresolved. The CDR3 sequence is 13 residues long. The ends were cut back, 6 bases at V and 4 bases at J, with 10 bases in the middle. Germline V CDR1 and CDR2: MNHEY, SVGAGI. CDR3 sequence: CASRNEIGNTIYF. Here the CDR3 DNA reads TGTGCCAGCAGGAATGAGATCGGAAACACCATATATTTT.

This clone occurred once. The chain has TRBV15 and TRBJ2-3; TRBD1 aligns across 7 bases. Unmatched junction bases numbered 3, after V lost 2 bases and J lost 4 bases. The CDR3 covers 14 residues. Germline assignment: CDR1 LNHNV and CDR2 YYDKDF (reference sequence). The CDR3 nucleotides are TGTGCCACCAGCAGAAAGGACAGGTCAGATACGCAGTATTTT. Encoded protein: CATSRKDRSDTQYF.

The genes are TRBV6-5 and TRBJ1-6; possibly TRBD1 for D (5 bases). Germline V lookup: CDR1 MNHEY, CDR2 SVGAGI. V dropped 6 bases and J dropped 4 bases, with 13 bases sitting between them. The CDR3 runs 15 residues. CDR3 region: CASRGWEGYNSPLHF. CDR3 coding DNA: TGTGCCAGCAGGGGGTGGGAGGGGTATAATTCACCCCTCCACTTT.

This chain links TRBV3-1 (or the pseudogene TRBV3-2) with TRBJ1-2, with TRBD1 identical over 10 bases. This CDR3 has 15 amino acids. The J segment lost 4 bases and the V segment lost 4 bases, leaving 6 bases of the junction unmatched. Germline CDR1 reads LGHDT; CDR2 reads YNNKEL (reference sequence). The CDR3 is CASSPRQGAVYGYTF. Written as DNA, the CDR3 is TGTGCCAGCAGCCCCCGACAGGGGGCAGTCTATGGCTACACCTTC.

In its sample, this clone was seen once. The rearrangement links TRBV29-1 to TRBJ1-3; unclear D gene. The CDR3 totals 13 residues. The germline CDR1 and CDR2 sequences are SQVTM and ANQGSEA. Trimming shortened V by 6 bases and J by 1 base, and 10 bases separated the two germline ends. CDR3 nucleotide sequence: TGCAGCGTATGTCCCGATTCTGGAAACACCATATATTTT. Protein: CSVCPDSGNTIYF.

The chain combines TRBV2 with TRBJ1-4, with 7 positions matching TRBD1. The CDR3 is 15 amino acids. CDR1 and CDR2 (germline): SNHLY, FYNNEI. The trim removed 6 bases at V and 5 bases at J, leaving 9 bases unmatched. The CDR3 is CASRPRQGRNEKLFF. CDR3 coding DNA: TGTGCCAGCAGACCTAGACAGGGTAGGAATGAAAAACTGTTTTTT.

The chain has TRBV3-1 (or the pseudogene TRBV3-2) and TRBJ1-1, with unresolved D. The CDR3 sequence is 14 residues long. Germline CDR1 is LGHDT and CDR2 is YNNKEL (reference sequence). The V gene lost 0 bases and the J gene lost 4 bases, with 9 bases spanning the gap. CDR3 bases: TGTGCCAGCAGCCAAGATCTAAGAGGCACTGAAGCTTTCTTT. Amino acids: CASSQDLRGTEAFF.

The chain combines TRBV12-3 or TRBV12-4 with TRBJ2-2; D not resolved. The CDR3 totals 11 residues. V shed 5 bases and J shed 10 bases, with 8 bases lying between them. The CDR3 loop is CASSLLSELFF. DNA of the CDR3: TGTGCCAGCAGTCTCCTGTCGGAGCTGTTTTTT.

This rearrangement joins TRBV18 to TRBJ2-2; D not certain. CDR1 is KGHSH and CDR2 is LQKENI in the germline V gene. The ends were cut back, 4 bases at V and 6 bases at J, with 9 bases in the middle. The CDR3 extends over 13 amino acids. The CDR3 protein is CASSLDLAGELFF. CDR3 nucleotide sequence: TGTGCCAGCTCACTAGACTTGGCCGGGGAGCTGTTTTTT.

The V gene is TRBV10-3, the J gene TRBJ2-5; 8 bases are a match to TRBD1. Germline CDR1 ENHRY, CDR2 SYGVKD. This CDR3 region has 15 residues. The V segment lost 9 bases and the J segment 1 base; nucleotides outside the gene matches: 10. The CDR3 spells CAIGREQGVQETQYF. In DNA, the CDR3 is TGTGCCATAGGAAGGGAACAGGGGGTCCAAGAGACCCAGTACTTC.

The chain has TRBV5-1 and TRBJ1-1; no reliable D call. The CDR3 runs to 16 residues. The germline V gene has CDR1 SGHRS and CDR2 YFSETQ. V dropped 5 bases and J dropped 0 bases, with 17 bases sitting between them. The CDR3, as DNA: TGCGCCAGCAGTTCGACGGAGGGCCTGATGAACACTGAAGCTTTCTTT. It encodes CASSSTEGLMNTEAFF.